This entry lists 14 T cell receptor beta chains sequenced from one sample in a study of OX40 agonist ivuxolimab in advanced cancers. Some clones are missing from TCRdb's copy, which holds only in-frame ones; the method was immunoSEQ multiplex PCR. This table has about 110,000 clones, approximately 90% appearing once. This specimen consisted of CD4+ or CD8+ T cells sorted from blood, obtained in a trial of the OX40 agonist ivuxolimab. Every receptor here comes from an adult with an advanced solid tumor such as melanoma, head and neck, liver or kidney cancer.

The gene calls are TRBV27 and TRBJ2-1, with 13 bases lining up with TRBD2. V was clipped by 6 bases and J by 8 bases; unmatched bases: 7. There are 15 residues in the CDR3. The germline gives CDR1 MNHEY, CDR2 SMNVEV (reference sequence). The CDR3 DNA is TGTGCCAGCAGCCCAAGGACTAGCGGGAGCGATGAGCAGTTCTTC. It yields the protein CASSPRTSGSDEQFF.

This clone has just one count. This chain joins TRBV18 and TRBJ1-1, with 9 bases identical to TRBD1. This CDR3 is 14 amino acids long. V trimming: 1 base; J trimming: 6 bases; junction bases outside the gene matches: 3. CDR1 KGHSH and CDR2 LQKENI come from the germline V gene. CDR3 region: CASSPLDRGAEAFF. DNA for the CDR3: TGTGCCAGCTCACCACTGGACAGGGGCGCTGAAGCTTTCTTT.

The chain recombines TRBV5-3 with TRBJ2-7; D perhaps matches TRBD1 (5 bases). TRBV5-3 carries the ORF label, with uncertain function. With 3 bases removed from V and 2 bases from J, the gap between germline ends came to 15 bases. The CDR3 runs 15 residues. CDR3 in amino acids: CARSSRQRTTYEQYF. The DNA of the CDR3 is TGTGCCAGAAGCTCCCGACAGAGGACGACCTACGAGCAGTACTTC.

The chain carries TRBV2 and TRBJ1-5, with TRBD1 identical over 8 bases. Per germline, CDR1 SNHLY and CDR2 FYNNEI. V shed 5 bases and J 4 bases; nucleotides not matched to a gene: 10. CDR3 size: 16 residues. The CDR3 DNA sequence: TGTGCCAGCAGTCCTTCTCGGACAGGGACGAATCAGCCCCAGCATTTT. This gives the protein CASSPSRTGTNQPQHF. Together with reference TRBV2 and TRBJ1-5, the CDR3 gives the full variable domain: EPEVTQTPSHQVTQMGQEVILRCVPISNHLYFYWYRQILGQKVEFLVSFYNNEISEKSEIFDDQFSVERPDGSNFTLKIRSTKLEDSAMYFCASSPSRTGTNQPQHFGDGTRLSIL.

A single count supports this clone. The chain carries TRBV30 and TRBJ2-4; D is possibly TRBD2 (5 bases). Trimming removed 4 bases from V and 0 bases from J, with 10 bases in between. CDR3 length equals 14 residues. Per germline, CDR1 GTSNPN and CDR2 SVGIG (reference sequence). CDR3 coding DNA: TGTGCCTGGACCCGGGAAGGAGCCAAAAACATTCAGTACTTC. Amino acids: CAWTREGAKNIQYF.

In nucleotides, the CDR3 is TGTGCCAGCAGTGACTCCGGGGGGGCTAATGGCTACACCTTC. This sequence encodes CASSDSGGANGYTF. The chain uses TRBV6-4 and TRBJ1-2, with a tentative D call TRBD1 (6 bases). The CDR3 sequence is 14 residues long. V lost 0 bases and J lost 6, with 11 bases in between. The germline CDR1 and CDR2 sequences are MRHNA and SNTAGT.

The CDR3 DNA is TGTGCCAGTACTCCGATGGGGCGGGGGCAAGAGACCCAGTACTTC. Protein sequence: CASTPMGRGQETQYF. The chain combines TRBV19 with TRBJ2-5; 7 bases agree with TRBD2. The CDR3 runs 15 residues. V lost 7 bases, J lost 2 bases, and 10 bases stayed unmatched. Germline V gives CDR1 LNHDA, CDR2 SQIVND (reference sequence).

The rearrangement links TRBV19 to TRBJ1-5; no definite D call. Germline V gene data show CDR1 as LNHDA and CDR2 as SQIVND (reference sequence). Trimming left V 3 bases short and J 0 bases short, with 9 bases between. This CDR3 spans 15 amino acids. The CDR3 coding sequence is TGTGCCAGTAGTATCGCGGCGAATAGCAATCAGCCCCAGCATTTT. Translation gives CASSIAANSNQPQHF.

The gene calls are TRBV6-1 and TRBJ1-1; tentatively, D is TRBD1 (5 bases). V lost 8 bases and J lost 1, with 11 bases in between. Germline V CDR1 and CDR2: MNHNS, SASEGT. The CDR3 covers 13 residues. CDR3 protein: CASQATGNTEAFF. The CDR3 DNA sequence: TGTGCCAGCCAGGCTACAGGGAACACTGAAGCTTTCTTT.

This clone showed up just once. V is TRBV21-1 and J is TRBJ2-3; TRBD2 is the table's D call, not checked against the DNA. TRBV21-1 is designated a pseudogene. CDR3 length: 17 residues. The CDR3 DNA reads TGTGCCAGCAACCTTCAGCGGGATCTACCTGCCACAGATACGCAGTATTTT. Its translation: CASNLQRDLPATDTQYF.

DNA for the CDR3: TGTGCCAGCAGCTTAGTAGCGGGAGCCCCCTACGAGCAGTACTTC. It translates to CASSLVAGAPYEQYF. The V and J genes are TRBV11-2 and TRBJ2-7; TRBD2 matches 9 bases. The CDR3 runs to 15 residues. The ends lost 1 base at V and 2 bases at J; junction bases unmatched: 3. CDR1 and CDR2 from the germline V gene are SGHAT and FQNNGV.

This clone was counted a single time. This rearrangement joins TRBV7-8 to TRBJ2-7, with D perhaps being TRBD1 or TRBD2 (5 bases each). The length of the CDR3 is 13 residues. The V and J ends lost 1 base and 3 bases respectively, with 7 bases between them. CDR1 and CDR2 (germline): SGHVS, FQNEAQ. CDR3 DNA sequence: TGTGCCAGCAGCTTAGGAGGGGACTACGAGCAGTACTTC. Protein product: CASSLGGDYEQYF.

The chain joins TRBV10-3 to TRBJ2-3; D might be TRBD2 (6 bases). V lost 2 bases and J lost 5, with 8 bases in between. The CDR3 extends over 13 amino acids. Germline loops: CDR1 ENHRY, CDR2 SYGVKD. DNA for the CDR3: TGTGCCATCAGTGAGGGGGGACTAGATACGCAGTATTTT. This translates into CAISEGGLDTQYF.

V usage is TRBV5-4 and J usage is TRBJ2-5; D is perhaps TRBD1 or TRBD2 (5 bases each). In germline, CDR1 is SGHNT, CDR2 YYREEE (reference sequence). The CDR3 extends over 14 amino acids. V gave up 1 base and J gave up 1 base, with 8 bases separating them. CDR3 sequence reads: CASSLRGVQETQYF. CDR3 sequence (DNA): TGTGCCAGCAGCTTGAGAGGGGTCCAAGAGACCCAGTACTTC.